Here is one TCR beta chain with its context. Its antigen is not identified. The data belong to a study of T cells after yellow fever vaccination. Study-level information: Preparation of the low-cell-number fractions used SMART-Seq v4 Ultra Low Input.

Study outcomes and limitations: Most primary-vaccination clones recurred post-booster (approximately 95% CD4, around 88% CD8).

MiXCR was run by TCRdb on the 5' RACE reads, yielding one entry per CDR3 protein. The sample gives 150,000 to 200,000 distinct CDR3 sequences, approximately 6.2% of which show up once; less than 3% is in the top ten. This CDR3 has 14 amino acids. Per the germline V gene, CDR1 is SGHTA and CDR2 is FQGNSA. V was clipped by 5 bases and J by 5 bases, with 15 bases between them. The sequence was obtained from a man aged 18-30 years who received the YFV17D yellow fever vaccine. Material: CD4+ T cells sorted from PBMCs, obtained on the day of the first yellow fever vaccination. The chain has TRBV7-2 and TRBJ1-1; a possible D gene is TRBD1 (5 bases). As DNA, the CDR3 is TGTGCCAGCAGCCCGATCTTACGGGGGACTGAAGCTTTCTTT. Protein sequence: CASSPILRGTEAFF.